The next 23 T cell receptor beta chains were all read from a single sample in a study of blood T cell repertoires in COVID-19. Using immunoSEQ multiplex PCR, the repertoire was profiled, and TCRdb retains in-frame clones only, with some absent. The sample shows around 230,000 clones, roughly nine tenths of them seen only once. Sequenced material: peripheral blood. These receptors all come from a man aged 35 to 55 with acute or convalescent COVID-19.

This rearrangement joins TRBV6-2 or TRBV6-3 to TRBJ2-5, with TRBD1 identical over 10 bases. The CDR3 contains 21 residues. J gave up 5 bases and V 2 bases, and 23 bases lay outside the gene matches. Germline V gives CDR1 MNHEY, CDR2 SVGEGT. CDR3 nucleotides: TGTGCCAGCAGTTACCCACTCGCCGCCGGGACAGGGGTCTCGAAACATGAGACCCAGTACTTC. Its translation: CASSYPLAAGTGVSKHETQYF.

This rearrangement joins TRBV14 to TRBJ1-1; D ambiguous. V was clipped by 5 bases and J by 1 base, with 14 bases between them. This CDR3 has 15 amino acids. Germline values: CDR1 SGHDN, CDR2 FVKESK. The DNA of the CDR3 is TGTGCCAGCAGCTCCCTCAACAACGCGAACACTGAAGCTTTCTTT. Translated, it gives CASSSLNNANTEAFF.

This clone was seen once. In nucleotides, the CDR3 is TGTGCCTGGATCCTTAACACTGAAGCTTTCTTT. Its protein is CAWILNTEAFF. The chain carries TRBV30 and TRBJ1-1; no firm D call. Trimming pared 4 bases from V and 2 bases from J, leaving 5 bases between. The CDR3 covers 11 residues. The V gene's germline CDR1 is GTSNPN and CDR2 SVGIG (reference sequence). Full variable domain (remainder filled in from reference TRBV30 and TRBJ1-1): SQTIHQWPATLVQPVGSPLSLECTVEGTSNPNLYWYRQAAGRGLQLLFYSVGIGQISSEVPQNLSASRPQDRQFILSSKKLLLSDSGFYLCAWILNTEAFFGQGTRLTVV.

This chain links TRBV5-4 with TRBJ1-2; no firm D call. Germline loops: CDR1 SGHNT, CDR2 YYREEE (reference sequence). The CDR3 covers 14 residues. The V end was cut by 2 bases, the J end by 4 bases, with 12 bases between. The CDR3 reads CASSFRGVGYGYTF. In DNA form, the CDR3 reads TGTGCCAGCAGCTTCCGGGGAGTGGGCTATGGCTACACCTTC. The complete variable domain, with remaining parts taken from reference TRBV5-4 and TRBJ1-2, reads ETGVTQSPTHLIKTRGQQVTLRCSSQSGHNTVSWYQQALGQGPQFIFQYYREEENGRGNFPPRFSGLQFPNYSSELNVNALELDDSALYLCASSFRGVGYGYTFGSGTRLTVV.

The chain uses TRBV3-1 (or the pseudogene TRBV3-2) and TRBJ1-2, with no clear D. This CDR3 comprises 13 residues. Germline values: CDR1 LGHDT, CDR2 YNNKEL (reference sequence). The V end was cut by 1 base, the J end by 4 bases, with 7 bases between. The DNA of the CDR3 is TGTGCCAGCAGCCAAGTTGTCGGCTATGGCTACACCTTC. Amino acids: CASSQVVGYGYTF.

The chain links TRBV5-5 to TRBJ1-5; D gene unclear. CDR1 and CDR2 (germline): SGHKS, YYEKEE (reference sequence). The CDR3 runs to 13 residues. V lost 2 bases, J lost 0 bases, and 3 bases lay in between. CDR3 coding DNA: TGTGCCAGCAGCTTAGCTAGCAATCAGCCCCAGCATTTT. Translated, it gives CASSLASNQPQHF.

The chain combines TRBV28 with TRBJ1-2; D ambiguous. Trimming took off 6 bases at V and 2 bases at J, with 10 bases between the two ends. Germline V lookup: CDR1 MDHEN, CDR2 SYDVKM. The CDR3 covers 13 residues. This CDR3 is CASRQHGNYGYTF. The CDR3 region has the DNA TGTGCCAGCAGACAACATGGCAACTATGGCTACACCTTC.

The V and J genes are TRBV2 and TRBJ2-4; no reliable D call. Trimming removed 1 base from V and 1 base from J, with 8 bases in between. This CDR3 is 15 amino acids long. Germline V gene data show CDR1 as SNHLY and CDR2 as FYNNEI. This chain's CDR3 is CASSEVSGAKNIQYF. The CDR3, as DNA: TGTGCCAGCAGTGAAGTTTCCGGGGCCAAAAACATTCAGTACTTC.

The rearrangement links TRBV3-1 (or the pseudogene TRBV3-2) to TRBJ2-3; TRBD2 aligns across 13 bases. The CDR3 is made up of 18 amino acids. V lost 3 bases to trimming and J lost 1 base; unmatched junction nucleotides: 7. In germline, CDR1 is LGHDT, CDR2 YNNKEL (reference sequence). CDR3 in amino acids: CASSHDGTSGTGTDTQYF. CDR3 nucleotide sequence: TGTGCCAGCAGCCACGACGGGACTAGCGGGACTGGCACAGATACGCAGTATTTT.

The chain is built from TRBV30 and TRBJ1-6; 8 bases align to TRBD1. CDR1 is GTSNPN, CDR2 SVGIG, per germline (reference sequence). The CDR3 runs to 14 residues. After removal of 0 bases from V and 10 bases from J, the junction contained 5 bases not matched to a gene. CDR3 DNA sequence: TGTGCCTGGAGTGTACTTCAGGGGGCATCACCCCTCCACTTT. As protein: CAWSVLQGASPLHF.

The rearrangement links TRBV7-8 to TRBJ1-6; D may be TRBD1 (5 bases). Trimming pared 1 base from V and 8 bases from J, leaving 15 bases between. Germline assignment: CDR1 SGHVS and CDR2 FQNEAQ. The CDR3 has 16 amino acids. The chain's CDR3 is CASSLVGGANYSPLHF. The CDR3 DNA is TGTGCCAGCAGCTTAGTCGGCGGGGCGAATTATTCACCCCTCCACTTT. The entire variable domain, with the rest obtained from reference TRBV7-8 and TRBJ1-6, is as follows: GAGVSQSPRYKVAKRGQDVALRCDPISGHVSLFWYQQALGQGPEFLTYFQNEAQLDKSGLPSDRFFAERPEGSVSTLKIQRTQQEDSAVYLCASSLVGGANYSPLHFGNGTRLTVT.

This clone was recorded only once. V is TRBV27 and J is TRBJ1-5; D is undetermined. V dropped 3 bases and J dropped 0 bases, with 3 bases sitting between them. Germline CDR1 MNHEY, CDR2 SMNVEV (reference sequence). This CDR3 has 13 amino acids. The CDR3 here is CASSFSSNQPQHF. In nucleotides, the CDR3 is TGTGCCAGCAGTTTCTCTAGCAATCAGCCCCAGCATTTT.

The rearrangement joins TRBV27 to TRBJ2-2, with D perhaps TRBD2 (6 bases). Trimming removed 1 base from V and 0 bases from J, with 9 bases in between. CDR3 length: 16 residues. The germline gives CDR1 MNHEY, CDR2 SMNVEV (reference sequence). The CDR3 here is CASSLYSGANTGELFF. The CDR3 nucleotides read TGTGCCAGCAGTTTATATAGCGGAGCGAACACCGGGGAGCTGTTTTTT.

V and J are TRBV5-1 and TRBJ2-7; D is uncertain. CDR1 is SGHRS and CDR2 is YFSETQ in the germline V gene. The CDR3 is made up of 12 amino acids. Between the trimmed V and J ends, which lost 4 bases and 4 bases, there was a span of 9 bases. The CDR3 protein is CASSDSLYEQYF. CDR3 nucleotide sequence: TGCGCCAGCAGCGACTCCCTTTACGAGCAGTACTTC.

The table lists this clone with a count of one. The chain recombines TRBV19 with TRBJ2-2; D is possibly TRBD2 (6 bases). Germline V gene sequence: CDR1 LNHDA, CDR2 SQIVND (reference sequence). CDR3 length: 18 amino acids. The V end was cut by 5 bases, the J end by 0 bases, with 19 bases between. CDR3 DNA: TGTGCCAGTAGTCGGAGGGGACCCGGGGTATCGAACACCGGGGAGCTGTTTTTT. Translating it yields CASSRRGPGVSNTGELFF.

CDR3 in amino acids: CASSRGVGTTISYEQYF. DNA for the CDR3: TGTGCCAGCAGCAGGGGGGTCGGGACTACAATCTCCTACGAGCAGTACTTC. This sequence joins TRBV7-9 and TRBJ2-7, with D perhaps matching TRBD2 (7 bases). The CDR3 spans 17 residues. The V end was cut by 5 bases, the J end by 0 bases, with 20 bases between. Germline CDR1 is SEHNR and CDR2 is FQNEAQ (reference sequence).

This clone turned up a few times. The J gene is TRBJ2-6, the V gene TRBV10-3; 7 positions agree with TRBD1. CDR1 and CDR2 from the germline V gene are ENHRY and SYGVKD. V lost 5 bases and J lost 2; bases outside the gene matches: 12. The CDR3 sequence is 18 residues long. The DNA of the CDR3 is TGTGCCATCAGTAAACAGGGGCCCGCAAGGACTGGGGCCAACGTCCTGACTTTC. It translates to CAISKQGPARTGANVLTF.

The chain couples TRBV27 to TRBJ2-7; 12 nucleotides line up with TRBD2. The CDR3 spans 16 residues. Trimming at V came to 2 bases and at J to 3 bases, leaving 5 bases not matched to a gene. CDR1 MNHEY and CDR2 SMNVEV come from the germline V gene (reference sequence). CDR3 region: CASSLEASGRGYEQYF. CDR3 in DNA: TGTGCCAGCAGTTTAGAGGCTAGCGGGAGGGGCTACGAGCAGTACTTC.

The V gene is TRBV9, the J gene TRBJ1-4; D is ambiguous. The CDR3 is made up of 15 amino acids. CDR1 and CDR2 (germline): SGDLS, YYNGEE. The germline V and J ends were trimmed by 5 bases and 5 bases, with 16 bases remaining between them. CDR3 sequence: CASSPPGSPNEKLFF. The CDR3 DNA reads TGTGCCAGCAGTCCCCCGGGGAGCCCGAATGAAAAACTGTTTTTT.

The J gene is TRBJ2-5, the V gene TRBV7-2, with 10 nucleotides matching TRBD1. Trimming cost V 2 bases and J 5 bases; bases outside gene matches: 14. Germline V lookup: CDR1 SGHTA, CDR2 FQGNSA. This CDR3 has 18 amino acids. In DNA, the CDR3 is TGTGCCAGCAGCTTACTTCCGGGGACAGGGGTCCGAGGGGAGACCCAGTACTTC. Protein: CASSLLPGTGVRGETQYF.

This clone is a singleton in its sample. This chain connects TRBV9 to TRBJ1-1; 7 nucleotides line up with TRBD1. Germline-derived CDR1 and CDR2 are SGDLS and YYNGEE. V was clipped by 3 bases and J by 0 bases; unmatched bases: 2. This CDR3 region has 14 residues. CDR3 DNA sequence: TGTGCCAGCAGCGCGGGACAGCTGAACACTGAAGCTTTCTTT. Translated, it gives CASSAGQLNTEAFF.

The rearrangement joins TRBV7-8 to TRBJ2-2; maybe TRBD2 (7 bases). Trimming left V 5 bases short and J 4 bases short, with 20 bases between. The CDR3 totals 17 residues. Germline V gives CDR1 SGHVS, CDR2 FQNEAQ. The CDR3 bases are TGTGCCAGCAGCCCGAGGGGGAGGGCGTTGCTCACCGGGGAGCTGTTTTTT. It codes for CASSPRGRALLTGELFF.

The V and J genes are TRBV7-2 and TRBJ2-3; 10 bases fit TRBD2. V dropped 1 base and J dropped 2; count of bases not matched to a gene: 3. This CDR3 comprises 16 residues. Germline values: CDR1 SGHTA, CDR2 FQGNSA. CDR3 sequence (DNA): TGTGCCAGCAGCTTAGGGACTAGCGGTTACACAGATACGCAGTATTTT. Its translation is CASSLGTSGYTDTQYF.